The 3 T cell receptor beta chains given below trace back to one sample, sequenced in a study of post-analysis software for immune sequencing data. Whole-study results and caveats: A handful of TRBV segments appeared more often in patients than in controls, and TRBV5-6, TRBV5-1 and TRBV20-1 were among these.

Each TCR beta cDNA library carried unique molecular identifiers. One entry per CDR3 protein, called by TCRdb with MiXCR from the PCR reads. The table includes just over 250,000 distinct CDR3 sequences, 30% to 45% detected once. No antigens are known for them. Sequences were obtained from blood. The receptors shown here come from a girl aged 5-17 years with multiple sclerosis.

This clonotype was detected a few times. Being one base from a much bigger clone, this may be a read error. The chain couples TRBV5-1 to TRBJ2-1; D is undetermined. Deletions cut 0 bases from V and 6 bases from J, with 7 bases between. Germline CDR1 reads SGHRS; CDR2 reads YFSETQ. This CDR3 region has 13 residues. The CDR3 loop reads CASSLDGRNEQFF. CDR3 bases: TGCGCCAGCAGCTTGGACGGCCGCAATGAGCAGTTCTTC.

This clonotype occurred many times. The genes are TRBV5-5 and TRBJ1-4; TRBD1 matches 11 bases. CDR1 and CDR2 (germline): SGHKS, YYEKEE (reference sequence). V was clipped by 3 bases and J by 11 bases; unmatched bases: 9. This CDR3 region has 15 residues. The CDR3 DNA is TGTGCCAGCAGCTGGCTGGGACAGGGGGTCGAGAAACTGTTTTTT. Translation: CASSWLGQGVEKLFF. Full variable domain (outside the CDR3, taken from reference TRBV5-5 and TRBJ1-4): DAGVTQSPTHLIKTRGQQVTLRCSPISGHKSVSWYQQVLGQGPQFIFQYYEKEERGRGNFPDRFSARQFPNYSSELNVNALLLGDSALYLCASSWLGQGVEKLFFGSGTQLSVL.

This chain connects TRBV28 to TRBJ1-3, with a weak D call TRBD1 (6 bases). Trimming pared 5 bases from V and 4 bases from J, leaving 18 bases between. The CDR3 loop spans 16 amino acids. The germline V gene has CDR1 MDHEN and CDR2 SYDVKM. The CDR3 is CASSPPQGSAGNTIYF. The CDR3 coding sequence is TGTGCCAGCAGTCCGCCTCAGGGGTCCGCCGGAAACACCATATATTTT. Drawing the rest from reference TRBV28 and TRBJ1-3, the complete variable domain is DVKVTQSSRYLVKRTGEKVFLECVQDMDHENMFWYRQDPGLGLRLIYFSYDVKMKEKGDIPEGYSVSREKKERFSLILESASTNQTSMYLCASSPPQGSAGNTIYFGEGSWLTVV.